Below, one TCR beta chain is given with its context. Its matching antigen is unknown. Treatment indicated: oral pan-JAK inhibitor, 5-10 mg twice daily. As part of sample collection, lesional scalp punch biopsies and peripheral blood were taken from alopecia areata patients. Extraction of RNA preceded its reverse transcription into cDNA, which served as the sequencing template. Profiled with immunoSEQ multiplex PCR; TCRdb holds only in-frame clones, not every one. The data hold about 94,000 clones, with about three quarters observed a single time. This sample is drawn from a study of CD8+ T cells in alopecia areata. Study results and caveats: With tofacitinib ongoing, many expanded lesional clones persisted in both scalp and blood. Mice gave a clearer picture of TCR sharing than patients did, possibly for HLA-related reasons. Tofacitinib produced a significant decrease in scalp clonality and in expanded CD8+ clones among the top 100.

This CDR3 is 18 amino acids long. The V and J ends lost 4 bases and 2 bases respectively, with 20 bases between them. Germline V lookup: CDR1 LGHNA, CDR2 YSLEER. The source of this sequence is a human donor with alopecia areata. V and J are TRBV4-3 and TRBJ1-4, with D tentatively TRBD1 (6 bases). The specimen was CD8+ T cells sorted from blood, collected around week 42, from a patient treated with tofacitinib. The CDR3 DNA is TGCGCCAGCAGCCGAAGGAGGCAGGGGACGTCGACTAATGAAAAACTGTTTTTT. Its protein product is CASSRRRQGTSTNEKLFF.